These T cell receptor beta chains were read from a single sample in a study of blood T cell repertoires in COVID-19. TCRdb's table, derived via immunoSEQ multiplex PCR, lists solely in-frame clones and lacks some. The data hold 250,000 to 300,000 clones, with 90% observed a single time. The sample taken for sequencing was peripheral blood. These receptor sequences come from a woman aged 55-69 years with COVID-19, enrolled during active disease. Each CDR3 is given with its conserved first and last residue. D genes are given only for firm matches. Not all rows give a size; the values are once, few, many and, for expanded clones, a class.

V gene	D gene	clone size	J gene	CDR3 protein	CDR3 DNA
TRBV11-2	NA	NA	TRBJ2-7	CASTISGYEQYF	TGTGCCAGCACCATTTCGGGTTACGAGCAGTACTTC
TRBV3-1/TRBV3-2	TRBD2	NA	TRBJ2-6	CASSQGLAGSLGANVLTF	TGTGCCAGCAGCCAAGGACTAGCGGGGTCTCTGGGGGCCAACGTCCTGACTTTC
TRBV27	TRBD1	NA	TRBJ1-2	CASSFGTGFAGYTF	TGTGCCAGCAGTTTCGGGACAGGGTTCGCAGGCTACACCTTC
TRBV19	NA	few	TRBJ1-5	CASSTIGQYNQPQHF	TGTGCCAGTAGTACAATAGGACAGTACAATCAGCCCCAGCATTTT
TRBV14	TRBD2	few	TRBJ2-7	CASSQGAGYEQYF	TGTGCCAGCAGCCAAGGAGCGGGGTACGAGCAGTACTTC
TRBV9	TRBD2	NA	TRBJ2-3	CASSSGTSGGADTQYF	TGTGCCAGCAGCTCCGGGACTAGCGGGGGGGCAGATACGCAGTATTTT
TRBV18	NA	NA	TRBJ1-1	CASSPALPKNTEAFF	TGTGCCAGCTCACCGGCCTTACCCAAGAACACTGAAGCTTTCTTT
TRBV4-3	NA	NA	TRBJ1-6	CASSQLQGNSPLHF	TGCGCCAGCAGCCAACTACAGGGTAATTCACCCCTCCACTTT
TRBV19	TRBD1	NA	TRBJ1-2	CASSIVWTGSSNYGYTF	TGTGCCAGTAGTATCGTCTGGACAGGGTCATCTAACTATGGCTACACCTTC
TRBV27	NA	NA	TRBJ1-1	CASSTGLNTEAFF	TGTGCCAGCAGTACAGGATTGAACACTGAAGCTTTCTTT
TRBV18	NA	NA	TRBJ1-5	CASSAAGGSNQPQHF	TGTGCCAGCTCAGCAGCCGGAGGGAGCAATCAGCCCCAGCATTTT
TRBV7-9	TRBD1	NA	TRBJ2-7	CASSLEGQRYEQYF	TGTGCCAGCAGCTTAGAGGGACAGCGTTACGAGCAGTACTTC
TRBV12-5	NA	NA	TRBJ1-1	CASVSSSGAFF	TGTGCTAGTGTCTCCAGTAGCGGAGCTTTCTTT
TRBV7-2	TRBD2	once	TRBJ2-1	CASSLGPSGSPLF	TGTGCCAGCAGCTTAGGCCCTAGCGGGTCCCCCCTCTTC
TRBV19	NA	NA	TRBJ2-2	CASSMGQNTGELFF	TGTGCCAGTAGCATGGGACAGAACACCGGGGAGCTGTTTTTT
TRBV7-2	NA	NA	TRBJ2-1	CASSDRRGGNEQFF	TGTGCCAGCAGCGATAGGAGGGGCGGGAATGAGCAGTTCTTC
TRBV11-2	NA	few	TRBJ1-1	CASSGLYTEAFF	TGTGCCAGCAGCGGCTTGTACACTGAAGCTTTCTTT
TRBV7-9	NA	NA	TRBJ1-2	CASSPERSYGYTF	TGTGCCAGCAGCCCGGAGCGGAGCTATGGCTACACCTTC
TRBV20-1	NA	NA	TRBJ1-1	CSASFSRQSTEAFF	TGCAGTGCTAGTTTTTCGAGGCAGAGCACTGAAGCTTTCTTT
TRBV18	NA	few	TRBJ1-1	CASSPSGRGEENTEAFF	TGTGCCAGCTCACCGTCGGGCAGGGGCGAGGAGAACACTGAAGCTTTCTTT
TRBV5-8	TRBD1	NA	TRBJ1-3	CASSLTGGGNTIYF	TGTGCCAGCAGTCTGACAGGGGGTGGAAACACCATATATTTT
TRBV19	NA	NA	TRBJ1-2	CATGPEVYGYTF	TGTGCCACTGGTCCGGAGGTCTATGGCTACACCTTC
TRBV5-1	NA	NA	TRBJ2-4	CASSLADSGSNIQYF	TGCGCCAGCAGCTTGGCCGATTCAGGGTCAAACATTCAGTACTTC
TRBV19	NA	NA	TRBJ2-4	CASSIGPGENIQYF	TGTGCCAGTAGTATCGGTCCAGGGGAAAACATTCAGTACTTC
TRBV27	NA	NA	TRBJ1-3	CASRKPQPHSSSSGNTIYF	TGTGCCAGCAGAAAACCGCAACCCCACAGTTCGAGCTCTGGAAACACCATATATTTT
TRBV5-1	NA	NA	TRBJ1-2	CASSLTGDTHYGYTF	TGCGCCAGCAGCTTGACAGGAGATACACACTATGGCTACACCTTC
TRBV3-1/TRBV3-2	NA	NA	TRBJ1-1	CASSQVANTEAFF	TGTGCCAGCAGCCAAGTAGCGAACACTGAAGCTTTCTTT
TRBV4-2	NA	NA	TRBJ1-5	CASSQALRGSQPQHF	TGTGCCAGCAGCCAAGCTCTTCGGGGTAGCCAGCCCCAGCATTTT
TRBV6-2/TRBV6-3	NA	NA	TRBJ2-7	CASSYSTGRGAYEQYF	TGTGCCAGCAGTTACTCGACGGGCCGCGGGGCCTACGAGCAGTACTTC
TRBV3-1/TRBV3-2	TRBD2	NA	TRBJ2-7	CASSHSGGEQYF	TGTGCCAGCAGCCACTCGGGGGGCGAGCAGTACTTC
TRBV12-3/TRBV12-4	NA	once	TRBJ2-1	CASSMGLDNEQFF	TGTGCCAGCAGTATGGGACTGGACAATGAGCAGTTCTTC
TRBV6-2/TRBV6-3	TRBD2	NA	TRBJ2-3	CASIPSAGANTDTQYF	TGTGCCAGCATCCCCTCAGCGGGGGCCAACACAGATACGCAGTATTTT
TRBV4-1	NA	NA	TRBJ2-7	CASSLMTGPGEQYF	TGCGCCAGCAGCCTGATGACAGGACCCGGCGAGCAGTACTTC
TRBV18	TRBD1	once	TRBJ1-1	CASSTTGQGSGTEAFF	TGTGCCAGCTCAACGACCGGACAGGGAAGTGGGACTGAAGCTTTCTTT
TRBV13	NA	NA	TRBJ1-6	CASSLAQVDSPLHF	TGTGCCAGCAGCTTGGCCCAGGTAGATTCACCCCTCCACTTT
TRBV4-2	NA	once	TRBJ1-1	CASSQGIAPNTEAFF	TGTGCCAGCAGCCAAGGAATAGCCCCGAACACTGAAGCTTTCTTT
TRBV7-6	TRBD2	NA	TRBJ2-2	CASSLSASGGNTGELFF	TGTGCCAGCAGCTTATCCGCTAGCGGGGGAAACACCGGGGAGCTGTTTTTT
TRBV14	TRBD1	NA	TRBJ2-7	CASSLRTGNGYEQYF	TGTGCCAGCAGCCTTAGGACAGGGAATGGCTACGAGCAGTACTTC
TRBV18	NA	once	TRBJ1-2	CASSPRRENYGYTF	TGTGCCAGCTCACCACGTCGCGAAAACTATGGCTACACCTTC
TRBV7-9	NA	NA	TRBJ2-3	CASSFADTQYF	TGTGCCAGCAGCTTCGCAGATACGCAGTATTTT
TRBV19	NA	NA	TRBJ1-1	CASSTNNGPGRGEAFF	TGTGCCAGTAGTACAAACAACGGCCCGGGCAGGGGAGAAGCTTTCTTT
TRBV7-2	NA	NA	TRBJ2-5	CASSPQAGGGETQYF	TGTGCCAGCAGCCCGCAAGCGGGCGGTGGAGAGACCCAGTACTTC